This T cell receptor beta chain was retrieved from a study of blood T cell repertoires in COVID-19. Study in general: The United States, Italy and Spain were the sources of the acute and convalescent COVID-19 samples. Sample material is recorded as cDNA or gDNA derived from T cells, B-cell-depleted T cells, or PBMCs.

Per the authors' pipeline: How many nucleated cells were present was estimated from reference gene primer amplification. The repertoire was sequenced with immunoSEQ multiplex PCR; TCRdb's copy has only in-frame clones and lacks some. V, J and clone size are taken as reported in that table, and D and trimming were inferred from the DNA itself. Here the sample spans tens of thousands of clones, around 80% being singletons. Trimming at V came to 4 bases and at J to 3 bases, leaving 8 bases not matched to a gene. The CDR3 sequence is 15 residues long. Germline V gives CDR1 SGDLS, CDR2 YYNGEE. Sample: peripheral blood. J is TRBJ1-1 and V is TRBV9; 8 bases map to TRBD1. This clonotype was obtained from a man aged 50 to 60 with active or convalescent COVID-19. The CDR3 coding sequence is TGTGCCAGCAGCTTTGGACAGGGCGGGGACACTGAAGCTTTCTTT. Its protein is CASSFGQGGDTEAFF.